The 21 T cell receptor beta chains in this list originate from one sample, sequenced in a study of blood T cell repertoires in COVID-19. Generated by immunoSEQ multiplex PCR, the TCRdb table keeps only in-frame clones and is missing some. The sample yields roughly 160,000 clones, around 85% seen once. Sequenced material: peripheral blood. These receptors were obtained from a man older than 75 with COVID-19, enrolled during active disease.

The chain couples TRBV18 to TRBJ2-1, with D possibly matching TRBD2 (7 bases). Per germline, CDR1 KGHSH and CDR2 LQKENI. Trimming pared 4 bases from V and 6 bases from J, leaving 10 bases between. This CDR3 spans 13 amino acids. The CDR3 sequence is CASSRGGANEQFF. As DNA, the CDR3 is TGTGCCAGCTCACGAGGGGGGGCCAATGAGCAGTTCTTC.

The rearrangement joins TRBV5-6 to TRBJ1-1, with 7 positions matching TRBD1. Germline V CDR1 and CDR2: SGHDT, YYEEEE. J was trimmed by 4 bases and V by 1 base; bases with no gene match: 4. CDR3 length: 14 amino acids. CDR3 protein: CASSLYRGATEAFF. DNA for the CDR3: TGTGCCAGCAGCTTGTACAGGGGAGCCACTGAAGCTTTCTTT.

This chain uses TRBV7-6 with TRBJ2-5; TRBD2 matches at 12 bases. Germline CDR1 is SGHVS and CDR2 is FNYEAQ. This CDR3 region has 18 residues. V was clipped by 5 bases and J by 1 base; unmatched bases: 11. The CDR3 reads CASSRRLAGELSQETQYF. The CDR3 bases are TGTGCCAGCAGCAGACGACTAGCGGGGGAACTCAGCCAAGAGACCCAGTACTTC.

V is TRBV4-2 and J is TRBJ1-2; maybe TRBD1 (5 bases). Germline V gene data show CDR1 as LGHNA and CDR2 as YNFKEQ. V shed 4 bases and J shed 4 bases, with 13 bases lying between them. CDR3 length: 14 amino acids. For the CDR3, the DNA is TGTGCCAGCAGCCGCCCGGGACTCAGCTATGGCTACACCTTC. This codes for CASSRPGLSYGYTF.

The chain couples TRBV7-2 to TRBJ1-2, with D unclear. The CDR3 runs 13 residues. Germline V gene lookup returns CDR1 SGHTA and CDR2 FQGNSA. Trimming removed 1 base from V and 7 bases from J, with 10 bases in between. CDR3 sequence: CASSLDRQLGYTF. The CDR3 region has the DNA TGTGCCAGCAGCTTAGACCGTCAACTTGGCTACACCTTC.

The V and J genes are TRBV4-2 and TRBJ2-1; 8 nucleotides line up with TRBD2. CDR1 and CDR2 from the germline V gene are LGHNA and YNFKEQ. The CDR3 has 15 residues. The V segment lost 7 bases and the J segment 4 bases; nucleotides outside the gene matches: 9. The CDR3 here is CASNKGSGNYNEQFF. As DNA, the CDR3 is TGTGCCAGCAATAAGGGTAGCGGGAATTACAATGAGCAGTTCTTC.

This chain uses TRBV9 with TRBJ1-5; 7 nucleotides match TRBD1. The V gene's germline CDR1 is SGDLS and CDR2 YYNGEE. After removal of 3 bases from V and 8 bases from J, the junction contained 5 bases not matched to a gene. The length of the CDR3 is 13 residues. CDR3 bases: TGTGCCAGCAGCGAGACAGGGTGGGAGCCCCAGCATTTT. It encodes CASSETGWEPQHF.

The CDR3 loop reads CASSPRPSNEQFF. The CDR3 coding sequence is TGTGCCAGTAGTCCCCGACCTAGCAATGAGCAGTTCTTC. This chain uses TRBV19 with TRBJ2-1; no firm D call. CDR1 and CDR2 from the germline V gene are LNHDA and SQIVND (reference sequence). The CDR3 contains 13 residues. Trimming removed 5 bases at V and 6 bases at J, with 11 bases between.

V and J are TRBV27 and TRBJ2-7; TRBD1 might be the D (6 bases). The CDR3 is 14 amino acids. Germline-derived CDR1 and CDR2 are MNHEY and SMNVEV (reference sequence). The ends were cut back, 4 bases at V and 3 bases at J, with 13 bases in the middle. CDR3 in amino acids: CASSWSDRSYEQYF. In nucleotides, the CDR3 is TGTGCCAGCAGTTGGAGCGACAGGAGCTACGAGCAGTACTTC.

Here the CDR3 DNA reads TGTGCCATCAGTGATGGGACAGGGCGAAATTCACCCCTCCACTTT. As protein: CAISDGTGRNSPLHF. The chain carries TRBV10-3 and TRBJ1-6, with 9 bases that match TRBD1. This CDR3 comprises 15 residues. The germline V gene has CDR1 ENHRY and CDR2 SYGVKD. Losses at the gene ends were 3 bases for V and 7 bases for J; bases not matched to a gene: 4.

The rearrangement uses TRBV15 and TRBJ2-7; 8 bases are shared with TRBD1. The J segment lost 5 bases and the V segment lost 0 bases, leaving 6 bases of the junction unmatched. CDR3 length: 15 amino acids. The V gene's germline CDR1 is LNHNV and CDR2 YYDKDF (reference sequence). This chain's CDR3 is CATSRDRETGDEQYF. Written as DNA, the CDR3 is TGTGCCACCAGCAGAGATCGGGAGACAGGGGACGAGCAGTACTTC.

Only one count was recorded for this clone. The chain has TRBV10-3 and TRBJ2-1; D might be TRBD1 (6 bases). In germline, CDR1 is ENHRY, CDR2 SYGVKD. The V end lost 0 bases, the J end lost 2 bases, and 8 bases lay between the germline ends. The CDR3 contains 15 residues. The CDR3 spells CAISESDRTYNEQFF. DNA for the CDR3: TGTGCCATCAGTGAGTCCGACAGGACCTACAATGAGCAGTTCTTC.

The sample holds a few counts of this clone. The chain couples TRBV11-2 to TRBJ1-1, with 7 bases lining up with TRBD1. CDR3 length: 17 residues. Looked up from germline, CDR1 is SGHAT and CDR2 is FQNNGV. V lost 4 bases, J lost 5 bases, and 16 bases stayed unmatched. The CDR3 DNA follows: TGTGCCAGCAGCTCAAGGGGCGCAGGGGGTGGTTGGACTGAAGCTTTCTTT. Translation: CASSSRGAGGGWTEAFF.

The gene calls are TRBV7-2 and TRBJ1-6, with a tentative D call TRBD1 (6 bases). Germline V lookup: CDR1 SGHTA, CDR2 FQGNSA. This CDR3 comprises 15 residues. The V gene lost 2 bases and the J gene lost 7 bases, with 12 bases spanning the gap. The CDR3 loop is CASSLMRTENSPLHF. In DNA form, the CDR3 reads TGTGCCAGCAGCTTAATGCGGACAGAGAATTCACCCCTCCACTTT. Using reference TRBV7-2 and TRBJ1-6 for the parts outside the CDR3, the full variable domain is GAGVSQSPSNKVTEKGKDVELRCDPISGHTALYWYRQSLGQGLEFLIYFQGNSAPDKSGLPSDRFSAERTGGSVSTLTIQRTQQEDSAVYLCASSLMRTENSPLHFGNGTRLTVT.

Points on this clone: This sample includes further DNA sequences coding for the same CDR3. The rearrangement joins TRBV18 to TRBJ1-1, with D tentatively TRBD1 (5 bases). Trimming took off 2 bases at V and 1 base at J, with 8 bases between the two ends. Germline CDR1 KGHSH, CDR2 LQKENI. CDR3 size: 14 residues. CDR3 region: CASSPTGENTEAFF. The CDR3 DNA is TGTGCCAGCTCACCAACAGGAGAGAACACTGAAGCTTTCTTT.

V and J are TRBV11-2 and TRBJ2-3; 7 bases fit TRBD1. With 3 bases clipped from V and 1 base from J, the junction kept 16 bases outside the gene matches. The CDR3 has 19 residues. Germline CDR1 reads SGHAT; CDR2 reads FQNNGV. CDR3 region: CASSFGQAGRKDGTDTQYF. The DNA for the CDR3 is TGTGCCAGCAGCTTCGGACAGGCCGGCCGTAAGGATGGCACAGATACGCAGTATTTT.

About this clone itself: The same CDR3 also results from other DNA sequences found in this sample. This sequence joins TRBV29-1 and TRBJ1-4; tentative D call: TRBD1 (5 bases). Germline lookup yields CDR1 SQVTM and CDR2 ANQGSEA. The V gene lost 7 bases and the J gene lost 8 bases, with 11 bases spanning the gap. CDR3 length: 11 amino acids. In DNA form, the CDR3 reads TGCAGCGCAGACAGAGACGAAAAACTGTTTTTT. This sequence encodes CSADRDEKLFF.

The V and J genes are TRBV9 and TRBJ1-2, with TRBD1 matching over 7 bases. V lost 0 bases, J lost 7 bases, and 6 bases stayed unmatched. CDR3 length: 14 amino acids. In germline, CDR1 is SGDLS, CDR2 YYNGEE. CDR3 loop: CASSVVGGTVGYTF. CDR3 nucleotides: TGTGCCAGCAGCGTAGTAGGGGGGACAGTTGGCTACACCTTC.

The V call is TRBV7-3, the J call TRBJ1-4; 10 bases are a match to TRBD1. The V and J ends lost 4 bases and 3 bases, in that order; junction bases with no gene match: 2. Germline CDR1 SGHTA, CDR2 FQGTGA. This CDR3 region has 15 residues. CDR3 sequence (DNA): TGTGCCAGCAGCTGGGGACAGGGGCCTAATGAAAAACTGTTTTTT. Translating gives CASSWGQGPNEKLFF. Based on the CDR3 plus reference TRBV7-3 and TRBJ1-4, the full variable domain is GAGVSQTPSNKVTEKGKYVELRCDPISGHTALYWYRQSLGQGPEFLIYFQGTGAADDSGLPNDRFFAVRPEGSVSTLKIQRTERGDSAVYLCASSWGQGPNEKLFFGSGTQLSVL.

V and J are TRBV6-5 and TRBJ2-7; perhaps TRBD1 as D (6 bases). This CDR3 spans 14 amino acids. CDR1 is MNHEY and CDR2 is SVGAGI in the germline V gene. Trimming removed 6 bases from V and 0 bases from J, with 12 bases in between. The CDR3 is CASSDRMSSYEQYF. The CDR3 coding sequence is TGTGCCAGCAGCGACAGGATGAGCTCCTACGAGCAGTACTTC.

For the CDR3, the DNA is TGCGCCAGCAGCTTTCGGGTAGACGGGACCGGGGAGCTGTTTTTT. Protein: CASSFRVDGTGELFF. This rearrangement joins TRBV5-1 to TRBJ2-2, with D unclear. Germline CDR1 is SGHRS and CDR2 is YFSETQ. CDR3 size: 15 residues. V lost 2 bases and J lost 5, with 13 bases in between. Full variable domain (remainder filled in from reference TRBV5-1 and TRBJ2-2): KAGVTQTPRYLIKTRGQQVTLSCSPISGHRSVSWYQQTPGQGLQFLFEYFSETQRNKGNFPGRFSGRQFSNSRSEMNVSTLELGDSALYLCASSFRVDGTGELFFGEGSRLTVL.